This paragraph covers one TCR beta chain sequence. The sample belongs to a study of blood T cell repertoires in COVID-19. At the level of the study: Samples of COVID-19 (acute and convalescent) were obtained from the United States, Italy and Spain.

The V segment lost 1 base and the J segment 3 bases; nucleotides outside the gene matches: 9. The CDR3 is made up of 19 amino acids. Germline V gene sequence: CDR1 LGHNA, CDR2 YSLEER. As handled by the study authors: Reference gene primer amplification in the assay estimated nucleated cell counts. The data were produced by immunoSEQ multiplex PCR, yet TCRdb's version contains in-frame clones alone and is incomplete. That table supplies the V and J calls and clone size; D and trimming were determined from the DNA. This table has over 200,000 clones, roughly 84% appearing once. This TCR was sampled from a woman aged 80 or older with active or convalescent COVID-19. The chain uses TRBV4-3 and TRBJ2-5; 15 nucleotides align to TRBD2. Sequencing used peripheral blood. The DNA of the CDR3 is TGCGCCAGCAGCCAAGGAGGACTAGCGGGGGGGCCAGGGGAAGAGACCCAGTACTTC. Translated: CASSQGGLAGGPGEETQYF.